This T cell receptor (beta chain) comes out of a study of cytotoxic CD8 clonotypes in ibrutinib-treated CLL. Study-level information: IGHV unmutated 17 to 18; relapsed/refractory 11; treatment-naive about 15. Study observations and caveats: Clonality climbed at ibrutinib response, then dropped toward baseline at progression.

Comment on this clone: Its antigen is unidentified.

CDR1 is SGHRS and CDR2 is YFSETQ in the germline V gene. The CDR3 is 16 amino acids. V lost 4 bases and J lost 5; bases outside the gene matches: 12. Sequencing was designed to attain a depth spanning 1 in 200,000 to 1 in 1 million T cells. Libraries were prepared by immunoSEQ multiplex PCR; TCRdb keeps only in-frame clonotypes and omits some of them. The data show approximately 320,000 clones, approximately 67% seen once. This specimen consisted of PBMCs, obtained after 36 months of ibrutinib treatment. The gene calls are TRBV5-1 and TRBJ2-5, with TRBD1 matching over 9 bases. The receptor's source is a human donor with chronic lymphocytic leukemia. Here the CDR3 reads CASSEGTGFGVETQYF. The CDR3 nucleotides read TGCGCCAGCAGCGAGGGGACAGGGTTTGGTGTGGAGACCCAGTACTTC.